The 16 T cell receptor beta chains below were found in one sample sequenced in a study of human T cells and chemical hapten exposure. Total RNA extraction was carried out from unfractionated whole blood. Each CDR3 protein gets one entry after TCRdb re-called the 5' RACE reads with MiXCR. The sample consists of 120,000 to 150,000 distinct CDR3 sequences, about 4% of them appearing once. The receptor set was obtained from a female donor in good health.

CDR3 loop: CSAEEGLAGETQYF. CDR3 bases: TGCAGCGCCGAAGAGGGACTAGCAGGCGAGACCCAGTACTTC. J is TRBJ2-5 and V is TRBV29-1; TRBD2 agrees at 9 bases. V trimming: 7 bases; J trimming: 5 bases; junction bases outside the gene matches: 11. Per the germline V gene, CDR1 is SQVTM and CDR2 is ANQGSEA. CDR3 length equals 14 residues.

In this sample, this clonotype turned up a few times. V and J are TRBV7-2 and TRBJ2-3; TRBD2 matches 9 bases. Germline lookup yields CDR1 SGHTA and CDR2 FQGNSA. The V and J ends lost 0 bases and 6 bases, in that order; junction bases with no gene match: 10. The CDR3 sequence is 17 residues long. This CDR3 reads CASSLAGSGSRWDTQYF. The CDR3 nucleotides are TGTGCCAGCAGCTTAGCAGGTAGCGGGAGCCGATGGGATACGCAGTATTTT.

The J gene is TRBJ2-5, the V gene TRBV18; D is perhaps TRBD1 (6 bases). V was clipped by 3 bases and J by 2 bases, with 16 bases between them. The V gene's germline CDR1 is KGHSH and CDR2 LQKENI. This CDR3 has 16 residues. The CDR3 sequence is CASSPLPGTPQETQYF. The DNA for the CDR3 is TGTGCCAGCTCACCCTTACCTGGGACACCACAAGAGACCCAGTACTTC.

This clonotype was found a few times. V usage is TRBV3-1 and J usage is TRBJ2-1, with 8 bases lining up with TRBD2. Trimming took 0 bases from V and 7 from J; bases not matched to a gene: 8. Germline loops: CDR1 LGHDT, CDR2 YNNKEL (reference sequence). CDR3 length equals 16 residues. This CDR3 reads CASSQDGGTSRNEQFF. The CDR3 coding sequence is TGTGCCAGCAGCCAAGATGGCGGGACTAGTAGGAATGAGCAGTTCTTC.

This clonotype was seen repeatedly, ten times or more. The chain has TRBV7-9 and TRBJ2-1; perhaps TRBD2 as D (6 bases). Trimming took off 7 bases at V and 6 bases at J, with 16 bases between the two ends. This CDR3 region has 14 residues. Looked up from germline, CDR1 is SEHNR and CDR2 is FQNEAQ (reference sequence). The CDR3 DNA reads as TGTGCCAGCACGCACCGGGACTTAGTCAATGAGCAGTTCTTC. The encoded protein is CASTHRDLVNEQFF.

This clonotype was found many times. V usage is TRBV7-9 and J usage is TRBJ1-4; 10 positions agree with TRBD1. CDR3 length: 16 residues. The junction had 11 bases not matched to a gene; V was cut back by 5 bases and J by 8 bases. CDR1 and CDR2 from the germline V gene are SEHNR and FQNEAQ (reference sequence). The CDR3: CASSANPRDRGEKLFF. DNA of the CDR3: TGTGCCAGCAGCGCCAATCCCCGGGACAGGGGAGAAAAACTGTTTTTT.

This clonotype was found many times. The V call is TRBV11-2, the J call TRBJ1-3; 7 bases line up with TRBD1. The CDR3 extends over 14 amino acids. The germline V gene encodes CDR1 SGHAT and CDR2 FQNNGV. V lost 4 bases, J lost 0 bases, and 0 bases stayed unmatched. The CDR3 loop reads CASSWTGSGNTIYF. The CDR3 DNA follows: TGTGCCAGCAGCTGGACAGGCTCTGGAAACACCATATATTTT.

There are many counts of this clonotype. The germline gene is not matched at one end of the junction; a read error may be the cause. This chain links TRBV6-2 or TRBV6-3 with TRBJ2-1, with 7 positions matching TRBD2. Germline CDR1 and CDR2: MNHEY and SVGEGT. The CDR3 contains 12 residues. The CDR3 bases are TGTGCCAGCAGTATAGGGCTAGCGGCTGGTTACTTC. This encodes CASSIGLAAGYF.

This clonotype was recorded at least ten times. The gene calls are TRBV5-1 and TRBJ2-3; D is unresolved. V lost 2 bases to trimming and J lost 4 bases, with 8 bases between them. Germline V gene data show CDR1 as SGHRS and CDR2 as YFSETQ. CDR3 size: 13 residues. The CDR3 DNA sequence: TGCGCCAGCAGCTTACACGGCCCAGATACGCAGTATTTT. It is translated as CASSLHGPDTQYF.

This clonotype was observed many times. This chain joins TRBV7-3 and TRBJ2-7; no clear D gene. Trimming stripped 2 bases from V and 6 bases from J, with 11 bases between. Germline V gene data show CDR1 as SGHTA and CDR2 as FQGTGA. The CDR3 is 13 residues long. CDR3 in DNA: TGTGCCAGCAGCTTACGGCGCTCCAGCGAGCAGTACTTC. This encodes CASSLRRSSEQYF.

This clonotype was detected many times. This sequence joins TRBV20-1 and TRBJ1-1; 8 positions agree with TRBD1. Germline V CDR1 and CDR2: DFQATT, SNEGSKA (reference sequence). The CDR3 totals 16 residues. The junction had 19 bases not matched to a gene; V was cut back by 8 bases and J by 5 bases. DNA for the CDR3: TGCAGTACTCGGGGGTTAAACAGGGGGGGTAGGACTGAAGCTTTCTTT. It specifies CSTRGLNRGGRTEAFF.

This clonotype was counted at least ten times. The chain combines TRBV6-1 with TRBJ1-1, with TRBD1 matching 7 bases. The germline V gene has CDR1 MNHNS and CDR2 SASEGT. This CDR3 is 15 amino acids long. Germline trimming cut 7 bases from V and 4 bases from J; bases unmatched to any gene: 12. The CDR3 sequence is CASTQGGTGGTEAFF. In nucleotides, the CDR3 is TGTGCCAGCACCCAGGGGGGGACTGGCGGCACTGAAGCTTTCTTT.

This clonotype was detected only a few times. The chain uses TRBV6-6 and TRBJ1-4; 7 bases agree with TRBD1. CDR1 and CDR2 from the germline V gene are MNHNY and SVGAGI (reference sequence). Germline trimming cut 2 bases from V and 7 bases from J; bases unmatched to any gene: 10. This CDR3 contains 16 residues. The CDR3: CASSYPSTGSVEKLFF. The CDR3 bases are TGTGCCAGCAGTTACCCATCGACAGGGTCGGTTGAAAAACTGTTTTTT.

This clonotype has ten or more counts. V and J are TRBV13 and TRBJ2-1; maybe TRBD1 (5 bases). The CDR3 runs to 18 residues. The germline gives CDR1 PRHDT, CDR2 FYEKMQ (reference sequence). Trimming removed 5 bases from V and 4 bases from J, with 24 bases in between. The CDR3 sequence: CASSRSKGVGLTYNEQFF. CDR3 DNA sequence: TGTGCCAGCAGCCGATCCAAAGGGGTGGGGCTGACTTACAATGAGCAGTTCTTC.

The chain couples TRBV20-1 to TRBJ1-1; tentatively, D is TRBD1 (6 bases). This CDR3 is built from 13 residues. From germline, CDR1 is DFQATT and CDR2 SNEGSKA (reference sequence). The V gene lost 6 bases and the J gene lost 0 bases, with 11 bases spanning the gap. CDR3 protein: CSARQDLNTEAFF. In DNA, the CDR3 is TGCAGTGCCAGACAGGACTTGAACACTGAAGCTTTCTTT.

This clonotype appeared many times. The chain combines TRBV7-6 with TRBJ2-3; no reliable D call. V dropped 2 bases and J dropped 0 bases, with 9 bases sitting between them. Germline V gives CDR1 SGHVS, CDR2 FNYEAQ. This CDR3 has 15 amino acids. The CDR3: CASSLLGASTDTQYF. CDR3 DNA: TGTGCCAGCAGCTTATTGGGTGCTAGCACAGATACGCAGTATTTT.